This T cell receptor (beta chain) stems from a study of blood T cell repertoires in COVID-19 (dated by TCRdb to the early 2020s). Study-wide context: Samples from collaborators originated in the United States, Italy and Spain and spanned both the acute and convalescent phases of COVID-19. The prospective study material was composed of cDNA or gDNA derived from T cells, B-cell-depleted T cells, or PBMCs. Subjects who had been exposed to COVID-19, were actively infected with it, or had recovered from it provided the deeply sampled blood TCRbeta repertoires that made up the dataset. The repertoires were made available in a free public database intended to serve as a resource for research on the immune response to SARS-CoV-2. The samples were drawn from the first 160 participants of the ongoing ImmuneRACE study and from 1,254 subjects provided by 6 global collaborators. Sample metadata almost always included a de-identified subject ID, COVID-19 status, age in years and sex. HLA class I and class II types, where available, came from metadata supplied by the sample provider rather than from assay-based typing.

TCRbeta CDR3 regions were amplified from genomic DNA using the immunoSEQ Assay, a bias-controlled multiplex PCR. The paper's data handling went like this. Nucleated cell counts per sample were estimated from amplification of reference gene primers within the assay. To quantify the absolute abundance of each unique TCRbeta CDR3 rearrangement, sequence reads were collapsed and filtered. Productive Simpson clonality was computed per sample as the square root of Simpson's diversity index over productive rearrangements. In TCRdb, the immuneACCESS table is reduced to in-frame sequences with V and J assigned. These tables do not hold every clone; where another copy was compared, an unresolved V gene accounts for under half, and the others remain unexplained. The V and J calls and the clone size are those of that table, but D and trimming were determined from the DNA. The sample includes around 140,000 clones, with about four fifths observed a single time. The top ten hold about 8.4% of the sample.

Each collaborating institution followed its own protocols to collect whole blood in K2EDTA tubes. Collaborator samples were shipped for TCRbeta analysis as frozen whole blood, isolated PBMCs, or DNA extracted from either sample type. A note on this clone: The target of this receptor is not known. Per-base quality was not reported, and no clone a single base away is much larger than it.

There are 15 amino acids in the CDR3, from cysteine to phenylalanine inclusive. The kept DNA is CDR3 alone, 45 bases in frame from the first base. On the study overall, not on this receptor specifically: The amount of clinical and demographic metadata varied by source and participant and was provided uncurated.

The rearrangement joined TRBV21-1 to TRBJ1-4; the D call TRBD1 from the table was never checked on the DNA. TRBV21-1 corresponds to a pseudogene. The sequence was collected from a woman in her fifties or sixties with active or convalescent COVID-19. The specimen was peripheral blood. CDR3 protein: CASSKVRDRDEKLFF. The nucleotide sequence is given as TGTGCCAGCAGCAAAGTCCGGGACAGGGATGAAAAACTGTTTTTT.